The 18 T cell receptor beta chains given below trace back to one sample, sequenced in a study of response to subunit inactivated influenza vaccine. TCRdb itself ran the RT-PCR reads through MiXCR, one entry per CDR3 protein. This sample has about 500,000 distinct CDR3 sequences, with roughly 13% found just once. The sample was PBMCs from blood, taken 45 days after vaccination. The receptors here all came from a man aged 45-65 years who received an inactivated influenza vaccine.

This clonotype turned up a few times. The CDR3 region has the DNA TGCGCCAGCAGCGGAGGACAGTACACCGGGGAGCTGTTTTTT. Its translation is CASSGGQYTGELFF. The chain uses TRBV5-1 and TRBJ2-2; tentatively, D is TRBD1 (6 bases). The V end lost 4 bases, the J end lost 3 bases, and 10 bases lay between the germline ends. The V gene's germline CDR1 is SGHRS and CDR2 YFSETQ. CDR3 size: 14 residues. Drawing the rest from reference TRBV5-1 and TRBJ2-2, the complete variable domain is KAGVTQTPRYLIKTRGQQVTLSCSPISGHRSVSWYQQTPGQGLQFLFEYFSETQRNKGNFPGRFSGRQFSNSRSEMNVSTLELGDSALYLCASSGGQYTGELFFGEGSRLTVL.

The sample holds a few counts of this clonotype. V usage is TRBV5-1 and J usage is TRBJ2-3; 8 bases are a match to TRBD2. CDR3 length equals 15 residues. Germline CDR1 and CDR2: SGHRS and YFSETQ. V was clipped by 3 bases and J by 7 bases; unmatched bases: 10. The CDR3 DNA reads as TGCGCCAGCAGCTCCGCGGGGGGCCAGGGTAATACGCAGTATTTT. Its translation: CASSSAGGQGNTQYF.

J is TRBJ2-1 and V is TRBV19; tentatively, D is TRBD2 (5 bases). The germline gives CDR1 LNHDA, CDR2 SQIVND (reference sequence). Trimming removed 7 bases at V and 7 bases at J, with 17 bases between. This CDR3 spans 14 amino acids. CDR3 DNA sequence: TGTGCCAGTAAGCGAGGGCTGGAGAGGAATGAGCAGTTCTTC. This gives the protein CASKRGLERNEQFF.

The rearrangement joins TRBV4-2 to TRBJ2-1; weak D call: TRBD2 (5 bases). V lost 0 bases and J 9 bases, leaving 12 bases between the germline ends. Germline CDR1 reads LGHNA; CDR2 reads YNFKEQ. The CDR3 has 14 amino acids. DNA for the CDR3: TGTGCCAGCAGCCAAGAGCGGGTCGACACTGAGCAGTTCTTC. It yields the protein CASSQERVDTEQFF.

A few counts support this clonotype. The chain joins TRBV12-3 or TRBV12-4 to TRBJ1-1; D is unclear. The ends were cut back, 3 bases at V and 4 bases at J, with 9 bases in the middle. The CDR3 runs to 13 residues. CDR3 region: CASSLREGTEAFF. CDR3 DNA: TGTGCCAGCAGTTTGAGGGAGGGCACTGAAGCTTTCTTT.

In this sample, this clonotype turned up a few times. The chain uses TRBV12-3 or TRBV12-4 and TRBJ1-1; D may be TRBD1 (6 bases). Trimming removed 7 bases from V and 3 bases from J, with 15 bases in between. The CDR3 extends over 14 amino acids. CDR3 protein: CASTQDRFYTEAFF. CDR3 DNA: TGTGCCAGCACCCAGGACAGATTTTACACTGAAGCTTTCTTT.

The CDR3, as DNA: TGCGCCAGCAGCCGGGAGACCAATTCACCCCTCCACTTT. Its translation: CASSRETNSPLHF. The chain links TRBV4-1 to TRBJ1-6; no clear D gene. The CDR3 runs 13 residues. Germline V gene sequence: CDR1 MGHRA, CDR2 YSYEKL. V shed 4 bases and J shed 7 bases, with 8 bases lying between them.

This clonotype was seen ten or more times. The CDR3 here is CATSDSRYNNEQFF. The CDR3 DNA reads TGTGCCACCAGTGATTCTCGATACAACAATGAGCAGTTCTTC. The V call is TRBV24-1, the J call TRBJ2-1, with D unresolved. CDR1 and CDR2 (germline): KGHDR, SFDVKD. Trimming took 2 bases from V and 5 from J, leaving 9 bases between them. The CDR3 has 14 amino acids.

As for this clonotype: A single base separates this from a much larger clone, so it may be a read error. The chain carries TRBV24-1 and TRBJ2-3; D is possibly TRBD2 (7 bases). Trimming took 5 bases from V and 7 from J, leaving 18 bases between them. The CDR3 runs to 15 residues. Germline loops: CDR1 KGHDR, CDR2 SFDVKD. The CDR3 loop reads CATSGRGASINTQYF. The DNA for the CDR3 is TGTGCCACCAGTGGCCGGGGGGCCTCTATAAATACGCAGTATTTT.

V is TRBV6-5 and J is TRBJ2-5; D ambiguous. V dropped 2 bases and J dropped 7 bases, with 5 bases sitting between them. The length of the CDR3 is 11 residues. CDR1 and CDR2 from the germline V gene are MNHEY and SVGAGI. CDR3 sequence reads: CASSYAWTQYF. CDR3 sequence (DNA): TGTGCCAGCAGTTACGCCTGGACCCAGTACTTC.

V usage is TRBV7-8 and J usage is TRBJ2-1; D is undetermined. This CDR3 has 15 residues. CDR1 is SGHVS, CDR2 FQNEAQ, per germline. Trimming removed 5 bases from V and 3 bases from J, with 14 bases in between. In DNA form, the CDR3 reads TGTGCCAGCAGCCCCTCTACGGTCTACTACAATGAGCAGTTCTTC. Translating it yields CASSPSTVYYNEQFF.

This clonotype was observed a handful of times. The V and J genes are TRBV7-9 and TRBJ1-4, with 8 nucleotides matching TRBD1. Per germline, CDR1 SEHNR and CDR2 FQNEAQ (reference sequence). Trimming cost V 5 bases and J 7 bases; bases outside gene matches: 3. The CDR3 is 13 amino acids. DNA for the CDR3: TGTGCCAGCAGCGTCGACAGGGGTGAAAAACTGTTTTTT. Protein sequence: CASSVDRGEKLFF.

This clonotype was counted a few times. The chain uses TRBV5-6 and TRBJ2-1; TRBD1 aligns across 8 bases. CDR3 size: 14 residues. Looked up from germline, CDR1 is SGHDT and CDR2 is YYEEEE. J was trimmed by 6 bases and V by 8 bases; bases with no gene match: 10. The CDR3 region is CASIPGTGGNEQFF. The CDR3 DNA reads as TGTGCCAGTATTCCCGGGACAGGAGGCAATGAGCAGTTCTTC.

This chain connects TRBV9 to TRBJ2-1; D is unclear. CDR1 and CDR2 from the germline V gene are SGDLS and YYNGEE. V lost 2 bases and J 2 bases, leaving 14 bases between the germline ends. CDR3 length: 16 residues. CDR3 DNA sequence: TGTGCCAGCAGCGTCCCCTCTTCTGCAACCTACAATGAGCAGTTCTTC. Translated: CASSVPSSATYNEQFF.

This clonotype was seen only a few times. The gene calls are TRBV7-9 and TRBJ2-6, with 7 bases lining up with TRBD2. The germline gives CDR1 SEHNR, CDR2 FQNEAQ (reference sequence). This CDR3 contains 20 residues. V dropped 4 bases and J dropped 1; count of bases not matched to a gene: 16. CDR3 DNA: TGTGCCAGCAGCTCCGATCAGTTTGGGAGGGGATCGTCTGGGGCCAACGTCCTGACTTTC. Protein: CASSSDQFGRGSSGANVLTF.

This chain uses TRBV3-1 with TRBJ2-7; D is unclear. This CDR3 contains 16 residues. The ends were cut back, 0 bases at V and 4 bases at J, with 16 bases in the middle. Germline-derived CDR1 and CDR2 are LGHDT and YNNKEL (reference sequence). CDR3 protein: CASSQDSKAPDYEQYF. In DNA, the CDR3 is TGTGCCAGCAGCCAAGACTCAAAGGCCCCCGATTACGAGCAGTACTTC.

A few counts support this clonotype. This chain joins TRBV30 and TRBJ2-2; 9 nucleotides line up with TRBD2. Germline loops: CDR1 GTSNPN, CDR2 SVGIG (reference sequence). The CDR3 spans 16 residues. V gave up 3 bases and J gave up 7 bases; unmatched junction bases: 12. This chain's CDR3 is CAWRVTGTSINGELFF. The CDR3 DNA reads as TGTGCCTGGAGGGTAACCGGGACTAGCATCAACGGGGAGCTGTTTTTT.

This clonotype was seen a few times. The J gene is TRBJ2-6, the V gene TRBV5-6, with 8 bases that match TRBD1. Germline V CDR1 and CDR2: SGHDT, YYEEEE. This CDR3 spans 15 amino acids. V trimming: 4 bases; J trimming: 3 bases; junction bases outside the gene matches: 3. The chain's CDR3 is CASSLRGLGANVLTF. The CDR3 region has the DNA TGTGCCAGCAGCCTCAGGGGGCTTGGGGCCAACGTCCTGACTTTC.